This T cell receptor beta chain comes out of a study of radiation and T cells in renal cell carcinoma. Study summary: Nephrectomy followed 15 Gy stereotactic body radiation by 4 weeks. Study-wide results and caveats: Top tumor clonotypes rose in blood 2 weeks post-radiation, then contracted. No pretreatment tumor biopsies were available for baseline clonotypes.

CDR3 length: 15 residues. Germline-derived CDR1 and CDR2 are SGHKS and YYEKEE (reference sequence). With V trimmed by 4 bases and J by 9 bases, 13 bases remained unmatched. For this clone: What it binds is unknown.

The method was immunoSEQ multiplex PCR; TCRdb's version includes in-frame clones alone and lacks a portion of them. The table has 130,000 to 150,000 clones, about 88% seen once. Time point meaning: baseline pretreatment blood. Treatment denoted: 15 Gy SBRT to primary tumor, nephrectomy 4 weeks later. This renal cell carcinoma was of the clear cell type. The TCR was taken from a woman in her fifties or sixties with renal cell carcinoma. The sequencing here drew on blood, taken from a patient whose treatment included radiotherapy and nephrectomy. This chain connects TRBV5-5 to TRBJ1-1; 9 positions agree with TRBD1. CDR3 residues: CASSAPTGGLDQAFF. CDR3 DNA sequence: TGTGCCAGCAGCGCCCCGACAGGGGGATTAGACCAAGCTTTCTTT.